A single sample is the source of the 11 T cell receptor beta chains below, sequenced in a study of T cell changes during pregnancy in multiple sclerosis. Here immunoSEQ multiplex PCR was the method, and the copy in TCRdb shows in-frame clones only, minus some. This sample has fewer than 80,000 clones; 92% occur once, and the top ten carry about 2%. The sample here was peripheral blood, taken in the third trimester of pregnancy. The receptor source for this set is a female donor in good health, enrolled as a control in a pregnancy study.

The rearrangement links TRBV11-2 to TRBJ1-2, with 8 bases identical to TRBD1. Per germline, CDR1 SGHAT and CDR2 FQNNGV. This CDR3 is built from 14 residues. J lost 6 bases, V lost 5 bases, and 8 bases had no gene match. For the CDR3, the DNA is TGTGCCAGCAGCCCCCTCCAGGGGGCGAATGGCTACACCTTC. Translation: CASSPLQGANGYTF.

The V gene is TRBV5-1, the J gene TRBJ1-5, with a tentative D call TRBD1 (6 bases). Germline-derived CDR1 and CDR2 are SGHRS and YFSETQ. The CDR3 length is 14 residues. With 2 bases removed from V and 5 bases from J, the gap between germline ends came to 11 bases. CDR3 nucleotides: TGCGCCAGCAGCTTAGGGGGGGCACATCAGCCCCAGCATTTT. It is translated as CASSLGGAHQPQHF.

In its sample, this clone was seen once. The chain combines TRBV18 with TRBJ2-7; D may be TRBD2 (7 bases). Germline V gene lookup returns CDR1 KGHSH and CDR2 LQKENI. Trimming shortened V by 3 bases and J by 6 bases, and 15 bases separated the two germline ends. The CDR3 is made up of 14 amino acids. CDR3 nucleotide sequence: TGTGCCAGCTCACCCCAGCGGGACACCGGCGAGCAGTACTTC. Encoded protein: CASSPQRDTGEQYF. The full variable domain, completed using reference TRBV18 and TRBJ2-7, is NAGVMQNPRHLVRRRGQEARLRCSPMKGHSHVYWYRQLPEEGLKFMVYLQKENIIDESGMPKERFSAEFPKEGPSILRIQQVVRGDSAAYFCASSPQRDTGEQYFGPGTRLTVT.

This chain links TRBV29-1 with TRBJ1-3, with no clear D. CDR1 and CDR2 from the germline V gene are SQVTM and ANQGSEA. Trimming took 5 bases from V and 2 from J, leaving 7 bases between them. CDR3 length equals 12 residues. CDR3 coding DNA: TGCAGCGTTTACTCCCCTGGAAACACCATATATTTT. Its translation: CSVYSPGNTIYF. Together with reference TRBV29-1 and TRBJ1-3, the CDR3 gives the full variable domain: SAVISQKPSRDICQRGTSLTIQCQVDSQVTMMFWYRQQPGQSLTLIATANQGSEATYESGFVIDKFPISRPNLTFSTLTVSNMSPEDSSIYLCSVYSPGNTIYFGEGSWLTVV.

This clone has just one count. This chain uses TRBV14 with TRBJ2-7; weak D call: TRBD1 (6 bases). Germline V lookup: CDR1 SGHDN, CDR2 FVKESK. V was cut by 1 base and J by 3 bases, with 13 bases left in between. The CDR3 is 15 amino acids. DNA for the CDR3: TGTGCCAGCAGCCAAGTCCCGGGACACCGCTACGAGCAGTACTTC. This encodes CASSQVPGHRYEQYF. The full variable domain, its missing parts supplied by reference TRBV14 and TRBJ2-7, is EAGVTQFPSHSVIEKGQTVTLRCDPISGHDNLYWYRRVMGKEIKFLLHFVKESKQDESGMPNNRFLAERTGGTYSTLKVQPAELEDSGVYFCASSQVPGHRYEQYFGPGTRLTVT.

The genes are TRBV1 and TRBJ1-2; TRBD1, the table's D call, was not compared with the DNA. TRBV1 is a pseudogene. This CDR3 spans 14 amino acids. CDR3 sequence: CTSSQGQRGDGYTF. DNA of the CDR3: TGCACCAGCAGCCAAGGTCAAAGGGGCGATGGCTACACCTTC.

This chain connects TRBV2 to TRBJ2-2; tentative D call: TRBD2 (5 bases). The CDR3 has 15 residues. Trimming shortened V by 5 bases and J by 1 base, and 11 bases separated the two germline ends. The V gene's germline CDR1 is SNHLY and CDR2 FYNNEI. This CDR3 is CASSYNGENTGELFF. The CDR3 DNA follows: TGTGCCAGCAGTTATAACGGGGAGAACACCGGGGAGCTGTTTTTT.

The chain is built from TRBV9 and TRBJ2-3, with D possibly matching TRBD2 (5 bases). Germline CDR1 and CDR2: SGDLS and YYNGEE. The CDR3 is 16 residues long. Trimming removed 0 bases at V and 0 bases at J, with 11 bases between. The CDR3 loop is CASSVGAGTSTDTQYF. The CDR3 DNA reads TGTGCCAGCAGCGTAGGCGCGGGCACTAGCACAGATACGCAGTATTTT.

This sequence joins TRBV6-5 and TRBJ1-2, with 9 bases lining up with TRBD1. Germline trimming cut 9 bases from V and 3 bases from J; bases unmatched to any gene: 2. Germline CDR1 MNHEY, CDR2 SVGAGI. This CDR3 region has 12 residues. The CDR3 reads CASRQGDYGYTF. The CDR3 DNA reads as TGTGCCAGTAGACAGGGGGACTATGGCTACACCTTC.

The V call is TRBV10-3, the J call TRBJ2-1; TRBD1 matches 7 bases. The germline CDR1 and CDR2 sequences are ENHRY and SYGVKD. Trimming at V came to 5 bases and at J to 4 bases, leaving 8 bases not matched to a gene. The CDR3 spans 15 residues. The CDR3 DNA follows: TGTGCCATCAGTACTACAGGGGACCGTTACAATGAGCAGTTCTTC. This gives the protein CAISTTGDRYNEQFF.

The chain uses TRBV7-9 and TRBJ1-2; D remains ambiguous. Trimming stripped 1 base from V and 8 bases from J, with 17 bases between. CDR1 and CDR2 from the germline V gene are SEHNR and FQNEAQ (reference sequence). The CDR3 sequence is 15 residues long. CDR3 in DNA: TGTGCCAGCAGCTTAGGCGGTTTAGAGGTAGCGGGCTACACCTTC. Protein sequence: CASSLGGLEVAGYTF.